This T cell receptor (beta chain) originates from a study of T-cell reconstitution after alpha-beta-depleted transplantation in children (dated by TCRdb to 2015 to 2016). Regarding the study in general: Using TCR repertoire profiling, the study quantitatively followed how T-cell immune reconstitution unfolded in children after TCRalphabeta/CD19-depleted allogeneic hematopoietic cell transplantation.

Library method: PCR. These reads were obtained on an Illumina HiSeq 2500. TCR libraries were prepared with molecular barcoding, using unique molecular identifiers to normalize TCRbeta repertoire quantification. The public reads were quality trimmed at Q25 with fastp and then assembled into clones with MiXCR by TCRdb, keeping productive beta chains. Each CDR3 protein appears once, grouped with its most common genes and DNA. Here the sample has 500,000 or so distinct CDR3 sequences; about 33% occur a single time. The ten largest make up 2% to 2.5% of the sample. CDR1 and CDR2, looked up from the germline V gene, are SGHRS and YFSETQ. The CDR3, cysteine through phenylalanine, is 16 amino acids long. Here the CDR3 DNA is all that survives: 48 bases in frame from base 1. Deletion took 1 base off V and 4 bases off J, with a span of 16 bases between the germline ends. Comment on this clonotype: What antigen it recognizes has not been identified. It has no much larger one-base neighbor in the sample; base qualities were not kept.

The chain is assembled from TRBV5-1 and TRBJ2-3, and the D gene may be TRBD2, 6 bases matching. The material sequenced was PBMCs from the stem cell graft donor, taken from the stem cell graft. The source is a human donor who donated a stem cell graft to a child with aplastic anemia. CDR3 protein: CASSLIGGILSDTQYF. The base sequence is TGCGCCAGCAGCTTGATAGGCGGGATCTTATCAGATACGCAGTATTTT.